What follows are 29 T cell receptor beta chains derived from one specimen sequenced in a study of blood T cell repertoires in COVID-19. Assay used: immunoSEQ multiplex PCR; TCRdb lists only in-frame clones, some missing. Of 55,000 to 90,000 clones detected, about 91% appear once; the ten largest clones hold around 13%. The sample was peripheral blood. These receptors were taken from a human donor with active COVID-19. The donor label of this sample is uncertain.

This rearrangement joins TRBV7-8 to TRBJ2-7; possible D gene TRBD1, 6 bases. Trimming removed 5 bases at V and 2 bases at J, with 16 bases between. CDR1 and CDR2 from the germline V gene are SGHVS and FQNEAQ. There are 15 residues in the CDR3. This CDR3 reads CASSLGAEPPYEQYF. The CDR3 DNA reads as TGTGCCAGCAGCCTGGGGGCGGAGCCCCCCTACGAGCAGTACTTC. Supplemented by reference TRBV7-8 and TRBJ2-7, the full variable domain reads GAGVSQSPRYKVAKRGQDVALRCDPISGHVSLFWYQQALGQGPEFLTYFQNEAQLDKSGLPSDRFFAERPEGSVSTLKIQRTQQEDSAVYLCASSLGAEPPYEQYFGPGTRLTVT.

The chain employs TRBV6-4 and TRBJ1-1; 10 nucleotides align to TRBD1. V lost 3 bases and J lost 4; bases outside the gene matches: 5. Germline loops: CDR1 MRHNA, CDR2 SNTAGT. CDR3 length: 15 amino acids. The CDR3 DNA sequence: TGTGCCAGCAGTGAGGGGACAGGGGACCTCACTGAAGCTTTCTTT. The encoded protein is CASSEGTGDLTEAFF.

The chain combines TRBV27 with TRBJ1-6; 8 bases map to TRBD1. The CDR3 extends over 14 amino acids. Germline CDR1 is MNHEY and CDR2 is SMNVEV (reference sequence). The junction had 3 bases not matched to a gene; V was cut back by 6 bases and J by 5 bases. The CDR3 bases are TGTGCCAGCAGGCGGGACAGGAATAATTCACCCCTCCACTTT. Protein product: CASRRDRNNSPLHF.

This clone was counted a few times. The rearrangement links TRBV7-2 to TRBJ2-3; D may be TRBD1 (6 bases). Germline CDR1 and CDR2: SGHTA and FQGNSA. CDR3 size: 16 residues. V lost 5 bases and J 2 bases, leaving 17 bases between the germline ends. The DNA of the CDR3 is TGTGCCAGCAGCAAAATTCGACAGGACCACACAGATACGCAGTATTTT. As protein: CASSKIRQDHTDTQYF. Together with reference TRBV7-2 and TRBJ2-3, the CDR3 gives the full variable domain: GAGVSQSPSNKVTEKGKDVELRCDPISGHTALYWYRQSLGQGLEFLIYFQGNSAPDKSGLPSDRFSAERTGGSVSTLTIQRTQQEDSAVYLCASSKIRQDHTDTQYFGPGTRLTVL.

Sample share makes this clone large. For the CDR3, the DNA is TGTGCCAGTAGTAGTCCGGGACAGCCGGTTGGAAAACTGTTTTTT. It yields the protein CASSSPGQPVGKLFF. The chain joins TRBV19 to TRBJ1-4; 7 bases agree with TRBD1. Germline V lookup: CDR1 LNHDA, CDR2 SQIVND (reference sequence). The CDR3 covers 15 residues. V dropped 4 bases and J dropped 10; count of bases not matched to a gene: 12.

This chain connects TRBV7-2 to TRBJ2-3; weak D call: TRBD2 (6 bases). Germline assignment: CDR1 SGHTA and CDR2 FQGNSA. Trimming shortened V by 6 bases and J by 2 bases, and 18 bases separated the two germline ends. The CDR3 length is 16 residues. Here the CDR3 DNA reads TGTGCCAGCAGACGTACGATAGCGGATCACACAGATACGCAGTATTTT. Its protein is CASRRTIADHTDTQYF.

V and J are TRBV6-5 and TRBJ1-3, with D maybe TRBD1 (5 bases). Trimming removed 2 bases at V and 4 bases at J, with 9 bases between. CDR1 is MNHEY, CDR2 SVGAGI, per germline. The CDR3 has 14 residues. This CDR3 is CASSYRGAGNTIYF. The CDR3 DNA reads TGTGCCAGCAGTTACCGCGGGGCCGGAAACACCATATATTTT.

The rearrangement links TRBV30 to TRBJ2-7, with TRBD2 matching over 8 bases. Losses at the gene ends were 5 bases for V and 2 bases for J; bases not matched to a gene: 8. This CDR3 spans 14 amino acids. Looked up from germline, CDR1 is GTSNPN and CDR2 is SVGIG (reference sequence). As DNA, the CDR3 is TGTGCCTGGGATAGCGGGATGGAAACCTACGAGCAGTACTTC. Its protein product is CAWDSGMETYEQYF.

The genes are TRBV28 and TRBJ1-4; D might be TRBD1 (6 bases). The CDR3 sequence is 12 residues long. The ends were cut back, 6 bases at V and 5 bases at J, with 7 bases in the middle. The germline V gene encodes CDR1 MDHEN and CDR2 SYDVKM. CDR3 amino acids: CASRGANEKLFF. The CDR3 nucleotides read TGTGCCAGCAGGGGGGCGAATGAAAAACTGTTTTTT.

This chain uses TRBV6-5 with TRBJ2-2, with 7 bases identical to TRBD2. After removal of 0 bases from V and 4 bases from J, the junction contained 5 bases not matched to a gene. Germline CDR1 and CDR2: MNHEY and SVGAGI. CDR3 length: 16 residues. DNA for the CDR3: TGTGCCAGCAGTTACTCCCGGGAGGCCGGCACCGGGGAGCTGTTTTTT. The encoded protein is CASSYSREAGTGELFF.

The rearrangement links TRBV5-5 to TRBJ1-1; D is unresolved. The V end lost 4 bases, the J end lost 3 bases, and 13 bases lay between the germline ends. Germline loops: CDR1 SGHKS, CDR2 YYEKEE (reference sequence). The CDR3 is 14 amino acids. The CDR3 sequence: CASSRTYQDTEAFF. DNA for the CDR3: TGTGCCAGCAGCCGCACGTACCAGGACACTGAAGCTTTCTTT.

The chain joins TRBV11-2 to TRBJ2-2, with 7 bases aligning to TRBD2. Germline lookup yields CDR1 SGHAT and CDR2 FQNNGV. Trimming took 2 bases from V and 1 from J; bases not matched to a gene: 1. This CDR3 has 15 amino acids. CDR3 sequence reads: CASSLSGGNTGELFF. Written as DNA, the CDR3 is TGTGCCAGCAGCTTATCGGGAGGGAACACCGGGGAGCTGTTTTTT. The full variable domain, in which reference TRBV11-2 and TRBJ2-2 provide the parts outside the CDR3, is EAGVAQSPRYKIIEKRQSVAFWCNPISGHATLYWYQQILGQGPKLLIQFQNNGVVDDSQLPKDRFSAERLKGVDSTLKIQPAKLEDSAVYLCASSLSGGNTGELFFGEGSRLTVL.

The genes are TRBV10-2 and TRBJ2-7; possibly TRBD2 for D (5 bases). This CDR3 contains 12 residues. Germline V gene data show CDR1 as WSHSY and CDR2 as SAAADI. The germline V and J ends were trimmed by 7 bases and 6 bases, with 13 bases remaining between them. The DNA of the CDR3 is TGCGCCAGCATTGGTCCCCGGGGCGAGCAGTACTTC. Encoded protein: CASIGPRGEQYF.

The chain carries TRBV28 and TRBJ1-6; 8 nucleotides match TRBD1. V shed 1 base and J 14 bases; nucleotides not matched to a gene: 16. The CDR3 has 17 amino acids. CDR1 MDHEN and CDR2 SYDVKM come from the germline V gene. The CDR3 DNA is TGTGCCAGCAGTTTATTGCCCGGACAGGGAGGCTTTTTGACCCTCCACTTT. Translating gives CASSLLPGQGGFLTLHF.

The chain recombines TRBV16 with TRBJ2-7, with 12 nucleotides matching TRBD2. CDR1 and CDR2 from the germline V gene are KGHSY and FQNENV. The CDR3 contains 17 residues. V shed 3 bases, J shed 0 bases, and the junction held 6 bases outside the gene matches. This CDR3 is CASSQGLAGFDSYEQYF. The CDR3 DNA reads as TGTGCCAGCAGCCAGGGACTAGCGGGTTTTGACTCCTACGAGCAGTACTTC.

This chain uses TRBV7-9 with TRBJ1-2; 9 bases line up with TRBD1. Trimming removed 5 bases from V and 4 bases from J; junction bases left unmatched: 8. The CDR3 consists of 15 residues. CDR1 SEHNR and CDR2 FQNEAQ come from the germline V gene (reference sequence). CDR3 sequence reads: CASSLGQGISYGYTF. The CDR3 DNA reads TGTGCCAGCAGCCTTGGACAGGGGATTTCCTATGGCTACACCTTC.

The chain joins TRBV27 to TRBJ2-1; D possibly corresponds to TRBD1 (5 bases). The CDR3 sequence is 13 residues long. Trimming shortened V by 1 base and J by 10 bases, and 11 bases separated the two germline ends. Looked up from germline, CDR1 is MNHEY and CDR2 is SMNVEV (reference sequence). The CDR3 DNA reads TGTGCCAGCAGTTTATACCAGGGTGGGGAGCAGTTCTTC. Translation: CASSLYQGGEQFF.

The V and J genes are TRBV7-9 and TRBJ1-2, with D unresolved. CDR3 length: 14 amino acids. V was cut by 5 bases and J by 2 bases, with 12 bases left in between. Germline assignment: CDR1 SEHNR and CDR2 FQNEAQ (reference sequence). The CDR3 nucleotides read TGTGCCAGCAGCACTACCGGGTCGAACTATGGCTACACCTTC. This codes for CASSTTGSNYGYTF.

This chain links TRBV5-4 with TRBJ1-4; D gene uncertain. CDR3 size: 15 residues. Germline loops: CDR1 SGHNT, CDR2 YYREEE (reference sequence). Trimming pared 4 bases from V and 4 bases from J, leaving 14 bases between. The CDR3 protein is CASSDASGINEKLFF. The CDR3 coding sequence is TGTGCCAGCAGCGACGCCTCCGGGATTAATGAAAAACTGTTTTTT.

V and J are TRBV6-5 and TRBJ1-1; D possibly corresponds to TRBD1 (5 bases). Trimming took 0 bases from V and 3 from J, leaving 8 bases between them. This CDR3 spans 14 amino acids. Germline-derived CDR1 and CDR2 are MNHEY and SVGAGI. This chain's CDR3 is CASSYSGGDTEAFF. The CDR3 nucleotides read TGTGCCAGCAGTTACTCCGGAGGGGACACTGAAGCTTTCTTT.

This clone was observed once. The chain is built from TRBV5-4 and TRBJ2-7; 8 positions agree with TRBD2. This CDR3 comprises 17 residues. Germline loops: CDR1 SGHNT, CDR2 YYREEE (reference sequence). V shed 0 bases and J 1 base; nucleotides not matched to a gene: 9. CDR3 nucleotide sequence: TGTGCCAGCAGCTTGGCCCTAGGGCTAGCGGGTTCCTACGAGCAGTACTTC. This codes for CASSLALGLAGSYEQYF.

The chain has TRBV2 and TRBJ2-5; D unresolved. CDR3 length: 11 amino acids. Germline V lookup: CDR1 SNHLY, CDR2 FYNNEI. V gave up 5 bases and J gave up 6 bases, with 7 bases separating them. CDR3 in amino acids: CASSRDQTQYF. The CDR3 DNA reads TGTGCCAGCAGTAGAGATCAGACCCAGTACTTC. The whole variable domain, remainder taken from reference TRBV2 and TRBJ2-5, is EPEVTQTPSHQVTQMGQEVILRCVPISNHLYFYWYRQILGQKVEFLVSFYNNEISEKSEIFDDQFSVERPDGSNFTLKIRSTKLEDSAMYFCASSRDQTQYFGPGTRLLVL.

The chain recombines TRBV10-3 with TRBJ2-5, with D perhaps matching TRBD1 (5 bases). Per germline, CDR1 ENHRY and CDR2 SYGVKD. The V and J ends lost 3 bases and 5 bases respectively, with 16 bases between them. This CDR3 is built from 15 residues. CDR3 nucleotide sequence: TGTGCCATCAGTGACAGGGCCAGGGTCGGTGAGACCCAGTACTTC. Protein product: CAISDRARVGETQYF.

The chain links TRBV27 to TRBJ1-5; possible D gene TRBD1, 6 bases. V was cut by 3 bases and J by 4 bases, with 19 bases left in between. The CDR3 consists of 17 residues. CDR1 is MNHEY, CDR2 SMNVEV, per germline (reference sequence). The CDR3 nucleotides read TGTGCCAGCAGTTTGTTGGCAGGGGCGGCGAAGAATCAGCCCCAGCATTTT. The encoded protein is CASSLLAGAAKNQPQHF.

V gene TRBV4-3 combines with J gene TRBJ1-2, with unresolved D. Trimming cost V 1 base and J 4 bases, with 19 bases left between them. The CDR3 covers 17 residues. CDR1 and CDR2 from the germline V gene are LGHNA and YSLEER. The CDR3 DNA follows: TGCGCCAGCAGCCAAGGGAGAGGAGCACTTTATTCCTATGGCTACACCTTC. As protein: CASSQGRGALYSYGYTF.

The chain couples TRBV7-9 to TRBJ2-3; perhaps TRBD2 as D (7 bases). CDR1 is SEHNR, CDR2 FQNEAQ, per germline (reference sequence). Trimming removed 5 bases from V and 0 bases from J, with 18 bases in between. The CDR3 is 17 amino acids. The CDR3 DNA sequence: TGTGCCAGCAGCCTCCTGGCGGGGGCAGCTAGCACAGATACGCAGTATTTT. Translated: CASSLLAGAASTDTQYF.

The J gene is TRBJ1-5, the V gene TRBV28; the match to TRBD1 covers 11 bases. Germline CDR1 reads MDHEN; CDR2 reads SYDVKM. The V gene end was trimmed by 11 bases and the J gene end by 7 bases; junction bases not matched to a gene: 4. The CDR3 extends over 12 amino acids. CDR3 coding DNA: TGTGCCGTCTGGACAGGGGGCCAGCCCCAGCATTTT. Its protein is CAVWTGGQPQHF.

This clone was found once. The J gene is TRBJ2-1, the V gene TRBV9; TRBD2 aligns across 7 bases. J gave up 9 bases and V 0 bases, and 9 bases lay outside the gene matches. Per the germline V gene, CDR1 is SGDLS and CDR2 is YYNGEE. The CDR3 sequence is 15 residues long. This CDR3 is CASSVDQREFGEQFF. CDR3 nucleotides: TGTGCCAGCAGCGTAGACCAGCGGGAATTCGGTGAGCAGTTCTTC. Based on the CDR3 plus reference TRBV9 and TRBJ2-1, the full variable domain is DSGVTQTPKHLITATGQRVTLRCSPRSGDLSVYWYQQSLDQGLQFLIQYYNGEERAKGNILERFSAQQFPDLHSELNLSSLELGDSALYFCASSVDQREFGEQFFGPGTRLTVL.

The genes are TRBV18 and TRBJ2-7; 10 bases align to TRBD2. V shed 0 bases and J 7 bases; nucleotides not matched to a gene: 12. The CDR3 consists of 17 residues. Germline loops: CDR1 KGHSH, CDR2 LQKENI. The CDR3 loop reads CASSPPPALAGAYEQYF. The CDR3 bases are TGTGCCAGCTCACCACCGCCGGCCCTAGCGGGAGCTTATGAGCAGTACTTC. The full variable domain, its missing parts supplied by reference TRBV18 and TRBJ2-7, is NAGVMQNPRHLVRRRGQEARLRCSPMKGHSHVYWYRQLPEEGLKFMVYLQKENIIDESGMPKERFSAEFPKEGPSILRIQQVVRGDSAAYFCASSPPPALAGAYEQYFGPGTRLTVT.